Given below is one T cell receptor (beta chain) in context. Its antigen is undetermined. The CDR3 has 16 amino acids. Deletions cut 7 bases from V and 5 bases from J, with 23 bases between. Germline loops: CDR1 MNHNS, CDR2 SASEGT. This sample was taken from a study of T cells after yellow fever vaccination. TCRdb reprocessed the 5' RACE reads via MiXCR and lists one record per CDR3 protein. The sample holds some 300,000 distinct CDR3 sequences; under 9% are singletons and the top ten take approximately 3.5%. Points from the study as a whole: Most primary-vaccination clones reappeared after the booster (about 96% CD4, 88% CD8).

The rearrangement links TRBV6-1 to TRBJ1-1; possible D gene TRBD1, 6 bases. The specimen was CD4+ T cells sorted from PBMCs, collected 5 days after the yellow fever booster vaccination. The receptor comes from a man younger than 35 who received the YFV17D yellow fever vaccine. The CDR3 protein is CASIGQLATGVTEAFF. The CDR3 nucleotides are TGTGCCAGCATTGGACAGCTAGCCACTGGGGTAACTGAAGCTTTCTTT.